The rows below give T cell receptor beta chains drawn from one sample of a study of PD-L1 blockade in urothelial cancer. The table came from immunoSEQ multiplex PCR; TCRdb's copy has only in-frame clones and leaves some out. The table records about 51,000 clones, approximately 86% of them present only once. The source was PBMCs, collected around atezolizumab (anti-PD-L1) treatment. These receptors were collected from a man in his 60s with urothelial cancer. Each CDR3 is given with its conserved first and last residue. D genes are given only for firm matches. Clone size is not always given. Where it is, it says once, few, many or a class for expanded clones.

TRBV10-1,few,TRBJ2-7,TRBD2,TGCGCCAGCAGTGATCCTCCCCCCGCGATAGCGGGGGCCGAGCAGTACTTC,CASSDPPPAIAGAEQYF
TRBV5-4,-,TRBJ2-2,TRBD2,TGTGCCAGCAGGCCCGGGACTAGCGGGACGACCGGGGAGCTGTTTTTT,CASRPGTSGTTGELFF
TRBV7-6,-,TRBJ1-1,-,TGTGCCAGCAGCTTAAGTCAGGCGAACACTGAAGCTTTCTTT,CASSLSQANTEAFF
TRBV7-6,-,TRBJ2-7,-,TGTGCCAGCAGTCCGATACGGGGGAACTCCTACGAGCAGTACTTC,CASSPIRGNSYEQYF
TRBV6-1,-,TRBJ1-2,-,TGTGCCAGCAGTGAACCAGGGCGATATGGCTACACCTTC,CASSEPGRYGYTF
TRBV5-1,-,TRBJ2-3,TRBD2,TGCGCCAGCAGCGCCGCCGGGACTACTATCACAGATACGCAGTATTTT,CASSAAGTTITDTQYF
TRBV7-9,-,TRBJ1-2,-,TGTGCCAGCAGCGGAGGTTCGGCAGACTATGGCTACACCTTC,CASSGGSADYGYTF
TRBV5-1,-,TRBJ2-1,TRBD2,TGCGCCAGCAGCTACAGCGGGGGGTACAATGAGCAGTTCTTC,CASSYSGGYNEQFF
TRBV7-9,-,TRBJ1-3,-,TGTGCCAGCAGCTTAGCCAACTCTGGAAACACCATATATTTT,CASSLANSGNTIYF
TRBV5-1,-,TRBJ2-7,TRBD2,TGCGCCAGCAGCTTTGACGGGGGGGCTCAACCTACGAATCAGCAGTACTTC,CASSFDGGAQPTNQQYF
TRBV7-6,-,TRBJ2-6,-,TGTGCCAGCAGCTTTCTTGGGGCCAACGTCCTGACTTTC,CASSFLGANVLTF
TRBV7-9,-,TRBJ1-4,-,TGTGCCAGCAGCTACCGACAGCCCAACGAAAAACTGTTTTTT,CASSYRQPNEKLFF
TRBV19,-,TRBJ1-6,-,TGTGCCAGTAGTGATAGCTCCTATAATTCACCCCTCCACTTT,CASSDSSYNSPLHF
TRBV7-9,once,TRBJ2-5,-,TGTGCCAGCAGCTTACCGACGAGCGGACAAGAGACCCAGTACTTC,CASSLPTSGQETQYF
TRBV11-2,-,TRBJ2-7,-,TGTGCCAGCAGCTTAGTATACAACTACGAGCAGTACTTC,CASSLVYNYEQYF
TRBV30,-,TRBJ2-2,TRBD1,TGTGCCTGGAGCCGGGGGACAGGGACCGCCGGGGAGCTGTTTTTT,CAWSRGTGTAGELFF
TRBV5-4,-,TRBJ2-1,TRBD1,TGTGCCAGCACCTCGGGCGGACAGGGAACCTACAATGAGCAGTTCTTC,CASTSGGQGTYNEQFF
TRBV27,-,TRBJ2-2,-,TGTGCCAGCAGTTTCTCGACAGCGAACACCGGGGAGCTGTTTTTT,CASSFSTANTGELFF
TRBV2,once,TRBJ2-7,TRBD1,TGTGCCAGCGGGGGGGACAGGGGTAGCTCCTACGAGCAGTACTTC,CASGGDRGSSYEQYF
TRBV4-1,-,TRBJ1-4,TRBD1,TGCGCCAGCAGCCGGCGGGACAGTAATGAAAAACTGTTTTTT,CASSRRDSNEKLFF
TRBV5-4,-,TRBJ1-1,-,TGTGCCAGCAGCTTAAACCGGGAGTTGTTGGAAGCTTTCTTT,CASSLNRELLEAFF
TRBV9,-,TRBJ2-7,TRBD1,TGTGCCAGCAGCCCGTACTCACACGGGACAGAAAGATACGAGCAGTACTTC,CASSPYSHGTERYEQYF
TRBV9,-,TRBJ1-2,TRBD1,TGTGCCAGCAGCGTAGCTGGGACAGGGTCATATGGCTACACCTTC,CASSVAGTGSYGYTF
TRBV6-5,medium-sized,TRBJ2-1,TRBD1,TGTGCCAGCAGTTACTCGAACAGGGGAACCCATGAGCAGTTCTTC,CASSYSNRGTHEQFF